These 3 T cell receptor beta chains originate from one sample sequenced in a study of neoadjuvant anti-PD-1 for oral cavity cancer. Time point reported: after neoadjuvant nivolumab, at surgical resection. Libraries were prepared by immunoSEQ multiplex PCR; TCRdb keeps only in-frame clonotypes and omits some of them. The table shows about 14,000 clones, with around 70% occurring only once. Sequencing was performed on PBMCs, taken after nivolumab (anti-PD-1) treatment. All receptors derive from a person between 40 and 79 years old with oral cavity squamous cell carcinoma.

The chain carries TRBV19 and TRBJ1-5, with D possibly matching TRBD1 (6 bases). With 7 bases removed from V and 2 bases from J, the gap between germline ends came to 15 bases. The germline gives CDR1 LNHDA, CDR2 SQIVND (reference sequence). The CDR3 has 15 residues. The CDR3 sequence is CASNTGPRGNQPQHF. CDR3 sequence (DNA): TGTGCCAGTAACACAGGGCCTAGGGGCAATCAGCCCCAGCATTTT. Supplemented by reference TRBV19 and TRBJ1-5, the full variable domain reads DGGITQSPKYLFRKEGQNVTLSCEQNLNHDAMYWYRQDPGQGLRLIYYSQIVNDFQKGDIAEGYSVSREKKESFPLTVTSAQKNPTAFYLCASNTGPRGNQPQHFGDGTRLSIL.

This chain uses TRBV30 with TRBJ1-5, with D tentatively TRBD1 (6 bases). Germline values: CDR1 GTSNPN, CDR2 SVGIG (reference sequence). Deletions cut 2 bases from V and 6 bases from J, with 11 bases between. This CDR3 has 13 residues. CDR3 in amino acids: CAWSLTGSQPQHF. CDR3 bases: TGTGCCTGGAGTCTAACAGGGAGTCAGCCCCAGCATTTT.

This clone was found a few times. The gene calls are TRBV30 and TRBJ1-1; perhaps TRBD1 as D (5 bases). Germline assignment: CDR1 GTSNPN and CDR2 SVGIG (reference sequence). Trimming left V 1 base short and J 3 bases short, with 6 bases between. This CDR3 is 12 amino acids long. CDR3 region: CAWSEGHTEAFF. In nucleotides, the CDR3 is TGTGCCTGGAGTGAGGGGCACACTGAAGCTTTCTTT.